These 11 T cell receptor beta chains were sequenced from one sample in a study of CD8 T cells in ankylosing spondylitis. TCRdb recomputed calls from the 5' RACE reads with MiXCR, one row per CDR3 protein. The sample holds some 240,000 distinct CDR3 sequences, about 18% seen once. The sample consisted of blood, either unsorted or a sorted T cell fraction (not recorded which). The source of these receptors is a male donor with ankylosing spondylitis or in good health (not recorded which).

The gene calls are TRBV7-9 and TRBJ2-3; the D is unclear. CDR1 is SEHNR and CDR2 is FQNEAQ in the germline V gene (reference sequence). The CDR3 consists of 14 residues. V lost 1 base to trimming and J lost 6 bases, with 11 bases between them. The CDR3 sequence is CASSLVTVSDTQYF. CDR3 DNA: TGTGCCAGCAGCTTAGTCACTGTCTCGGATACGCAGTATTTT.

This clonotype was found a few times. This chain links TRBV6-6 with TRBJ2-4; unclear D gene. V shed 10 bases and J shed 5 bases, with 9 bases lying between them. CDR3 size: 11 residues. Germline loops: CDR1 MNHNY, CDR2 SVGAGI (reference sequence). The CDR3 DNA reads as TGTGCCACTCTTACAGAAAACATTCAGTACTTC. Amino acids: CATLTENIQYF.

This chain joins TRBV7-9 and TRBJ2-5, with D maybe TRBD2 (6 bases). V gave up 5 bases and J gave up 5 bases, with 15 bases separating them. Germline assignment: CDR1 SEHNR and CDR2 FQNEAQ (reference sequence). The CDR3 is made up of 14 amino acids. In DNA form, the CDR3 reads TGTGCCAGCAGCACCTTTAGCGGAGACGAGACCCAGTACTTC. Protein product: CASSTFSGDETQYF.

About this clonotype itself: A junction boundary mismatches the germline segment, possibly from a read error. This chain connects TRBV29-1 to TRBJ1-1; the D gene is possibly TRBD1 (5 bases). The CDR3 is 13 amino acids. The germline V gene has CDR1 SQVTM and CDR2 ANQGSEA. CDR3 DNA sequence: TGCAGCGCCGAGGGTGGGGGTGGTACTGGAGCTTTCTTT. Its translation: CSAEGGGGTGAFF.

J is TRBJ2-5 and V is TRBV7-9, with 8 nucleotides matching TRBD2. This CDR3 has 14 amino acids. Germline CDR1 reads SEHNR; CDR2 reads FQNEAQ (reference sequence). The V gene end was trimmed by 2 bases and the J gene end by 5 bases; junction bases not matched to a gene: 4. CDR3 sequence reads: CASSLRGLEETQYF. The CDR3, as DNA: TGTGCCAGCAGCTTACGGGGACTAGAGGAGACCCAGTACTTC.

This clonotype was detected a few times. The rearrangement links TRBV20-1 to TRBJ2-3, with TRBD2 matching over 8 bases. This CDR3 spans 15 amino acids. V was clipped by 2 bases and J by 4 bases; unmatched bases: 8. CDR1 and CDR2 from the germline V gene are DFQATT and SNEGSKA (reference sequence). Written as DNA, the CDR3 is TGCAGTGCTAGACCTCCGGGAGGGCCCGCAGATACGCAGTATTTT. Residues: CSARPPGGPADTQYF.

The chain combines TRBV11-1 with TRBJ2-5; no firm D call. Germline values: CDR1 SGHAT, CDR2 FQDESV (reference sequence). The germline V and J ends were trimmed by 0 bases and 5 bases, with 25 bases remaining between them. The CDR3 has 19 amino acids. The CDR3 sequence is CASSLADPSSSVYRETQYF. CDR3 nucleotides: TGTGCCAGCAGCTTAGCGGATCCCTCCTCTTCCGTCTATCGGGAGACCCAGTACTTC.

This chain connects TRBV6-2 or TRBV6-3 to TRBJ2-2, with 12 positions matching TRBD2. V dropped 4 bases and J dropped 9; count of bases not matched to a gene: 6. This CDR3 spans 15 amino acids. Germline-derived CDR1 and CDR2 are MNHEY and SVGEGT. CDR3 nucleotides: TGTGCCAGCAGTTCCAGGACTAGCGGGACTAGGGAGCTGTTTTTT. Its protein is CASSSRTSGTRELFF.

The V and J genes are TRBV12-3 or TRBV12-4 and TRBJ2-1; 11 bases align to TRBD2. The CDR3 contains 20 residues. Trimming at V came to 6 bases and at J to 0 bases, leaving 16 bases not matched to a gene. CDR3 in amino acids: CASSPTGGSGRGSSYNEQFF. For the CDR3, the DNA is TGTGCCAGCAGCCCCACCGGGGGTAGCGGGAGGGGGAGCTCCTACAATGAGCAGTTCTTC.

This clonotype came up a few times. The CDR3 loop reads CASSLGLAGVWTDTQYF. The DNA for the CDR3 is TGTGCCAGCAGTTTAGGGCTAGCGGGAGTCTGGACAGATACGCAGTATTTT. The chain couples TRBV28 to TRBJ2-3; TRBD2 agrees at 10 bases. Germline loops: CDR1 MDHEN, CDR2 SYDVKM. V lost 2 bases, J lost 3 bases, and 8 bases stayed unmatched. The CDR3 loop spans 17 amino acids.

This clonotype was observed a handful of times. V usage is TRBV5-6 and J usage is TRBJ2-3; D might be TRBD1 or TRBD2, each matching 5 bases. Trimming shortened V by 0 bases and J by 5 bases, and 16 bases separated the two germline ends. This CDR3 spans 16 amino acids. The germline gives CDR1 SGHDT, CDR2 YYEEEE. The CDR3 nucleotides read TGTGCCAGCAGCTTGGTCAGGGCGACGGGAATAGATACGCAGTATTTT. Its translation is CASSLVRATGIDTQYF.